This T cell receptor beta chain appears in the sequencing data of a study of tumor and adjacent non-tumor tissue in lung cancer. Study-wide results and limits: Tumor TCR diversity, when higher, was linked to shorter survival.

A modified ARM-PCR protocol with three rounds of nested PCR amplified TCRbeta. One entry per CDR3 protein results from TCRdb running MiXCR on the multiplex PCR reads. The sample holds 69,000 or so distinct CDR3 sequences, roughly 72% seen once. RNA was extracted from bulk tissue without any cell sorting. Note on this clonotype: Its antigen is not identified.

The V end lost 4 bases, the J end lost 9 bases, and 19 bases lay between the germline ends. Germline V gene data show CDR1 as SGHNT and CDR2 as YENEEA. The CDR3 contains 15 residues. The TCR originated in a man aged 55 to 70 with non-small cell lung cancer. Sequenced input: lung tumor tissue. The rearrangement uses TRBV11-3 and TRBJ2-1; the D gene is possibly TRBD1 (6 bases). The DNA of the CDR3 is TGTGCCAGCAGCTACGGGACACCGAGGGGTAGTGAGCAGTTCTTC. Amino acids: CASSYGTPRGSEQFF.